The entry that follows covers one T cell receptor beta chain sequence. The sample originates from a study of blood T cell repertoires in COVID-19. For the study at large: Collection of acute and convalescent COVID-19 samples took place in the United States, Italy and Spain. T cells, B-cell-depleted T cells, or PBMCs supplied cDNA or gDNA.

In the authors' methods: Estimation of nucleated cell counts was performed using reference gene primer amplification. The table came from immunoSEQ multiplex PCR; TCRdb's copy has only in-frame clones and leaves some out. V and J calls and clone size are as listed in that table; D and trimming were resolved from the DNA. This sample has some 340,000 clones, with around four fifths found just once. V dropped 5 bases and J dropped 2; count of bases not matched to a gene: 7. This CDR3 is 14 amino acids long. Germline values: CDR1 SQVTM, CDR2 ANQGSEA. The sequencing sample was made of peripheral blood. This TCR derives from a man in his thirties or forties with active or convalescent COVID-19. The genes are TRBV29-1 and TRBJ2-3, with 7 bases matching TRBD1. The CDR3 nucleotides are TGCAGCGTTAAGGCAGGGGGTTCCACAGATACGCAGTATTTT. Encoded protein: CSVKAGGSTDTQYF.